This T cell receptor beta chain was sequenced during a study of blood T cells in healthy people across ages. Comment on this clonotype: A much larger clone is a single base away; this may be a read error.

Sample-barcoded 5' priming and a J-beta primer mix drove a second PCR of 7 to 11 cycles. Tagging of each cDNA molecule was performed by a template-switch adaptor with 12 random nucleotides. One entry per CDR3 protein, called by TCRdb with MiXCR from the 5' RACE reads. The repertoire holds 600,000 to 800,000 distinct CDR3 sequences, with 52% as singletons. CDR1 and CDR2 from the germline V gene are SEHNR and FQNEAQ (reference sequence). The CDR3 covers 14 residues. V was cut by 8 bases and J by 1 base, with 14 bases left in between. The sample consisted of blood. The TCR comes from a woman older than 75 in good health. The chain links TRBV7-9 to TRBJ2-5; D ambiguous. The CDR3 nucleotides are TGTGCCAGCGGCTACTGGACGCTCCAAGAGACCCAGTACTTC. As protein: CASGYWTLQETQYF.